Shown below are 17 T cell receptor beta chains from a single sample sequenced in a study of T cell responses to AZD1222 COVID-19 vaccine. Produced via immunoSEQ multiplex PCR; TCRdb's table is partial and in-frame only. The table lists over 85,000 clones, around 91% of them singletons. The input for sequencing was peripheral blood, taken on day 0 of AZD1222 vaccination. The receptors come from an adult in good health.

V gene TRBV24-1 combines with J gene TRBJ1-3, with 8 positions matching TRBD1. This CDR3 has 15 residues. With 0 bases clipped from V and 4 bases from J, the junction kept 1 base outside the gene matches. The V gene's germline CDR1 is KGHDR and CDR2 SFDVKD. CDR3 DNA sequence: TGTGCCACCAGTGATTTGGGACAGGGAGGAAACACCATATATTTT. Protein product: CATSDLGQGGNTIYF.

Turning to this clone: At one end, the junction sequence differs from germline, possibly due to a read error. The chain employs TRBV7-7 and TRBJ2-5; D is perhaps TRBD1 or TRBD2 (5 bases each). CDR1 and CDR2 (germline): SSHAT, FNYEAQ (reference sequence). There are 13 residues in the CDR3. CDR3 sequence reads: CASSADRGETQYF. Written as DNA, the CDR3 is TGTGCTAGCAGCGCCGACAGAGGGGAGACCCAGTACTTC.

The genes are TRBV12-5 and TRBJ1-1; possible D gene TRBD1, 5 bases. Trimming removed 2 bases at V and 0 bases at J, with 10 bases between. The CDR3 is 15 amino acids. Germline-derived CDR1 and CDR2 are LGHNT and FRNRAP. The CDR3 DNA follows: TGTGCTAGTGGTTTGACAGGAGGCATGAACACTGAAGCTTTCTTT. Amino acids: CASGLTGGMNTEAFF.

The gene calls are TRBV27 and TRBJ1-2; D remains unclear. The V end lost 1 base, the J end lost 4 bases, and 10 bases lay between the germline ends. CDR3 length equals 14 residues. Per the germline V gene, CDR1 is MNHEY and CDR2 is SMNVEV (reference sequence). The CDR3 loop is CASSLLGPGYGYTF. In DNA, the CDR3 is TGTGCCAGCAGTTTATTAGGCCCAGGCTATGGCTACACCTTC.

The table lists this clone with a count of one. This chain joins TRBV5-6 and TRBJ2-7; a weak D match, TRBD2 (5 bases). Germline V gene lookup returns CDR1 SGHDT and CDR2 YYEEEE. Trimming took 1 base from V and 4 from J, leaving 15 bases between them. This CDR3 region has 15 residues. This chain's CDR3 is CASSLYGPGGYEQYF. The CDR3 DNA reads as TGTGCCAGCAGCTTGTACGGGCCAGGAGGTTACGAGCAGTACTTC.

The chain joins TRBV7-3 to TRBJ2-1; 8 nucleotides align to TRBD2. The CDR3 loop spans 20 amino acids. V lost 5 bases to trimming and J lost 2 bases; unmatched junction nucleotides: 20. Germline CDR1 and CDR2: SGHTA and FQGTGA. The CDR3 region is CASSQHPPHITSGAYNEQFF. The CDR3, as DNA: TGTGCCAGCAGCCAACACCCACCTCATATTACTAGCGGAGCCTACAATGAGCAGTTCTTC.

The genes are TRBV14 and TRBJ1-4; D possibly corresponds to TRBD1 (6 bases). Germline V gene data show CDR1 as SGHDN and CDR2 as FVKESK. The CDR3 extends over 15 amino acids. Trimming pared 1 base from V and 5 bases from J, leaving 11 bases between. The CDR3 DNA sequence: TGTGCCAGCAGCCAAGGACAGGTTGAAAATGAAAAACTGTTTTTT. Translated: CASSQGQVENEKLFF. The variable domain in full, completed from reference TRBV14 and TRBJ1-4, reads EAGVTQFPSHSVIEKGQTVTLRCDPISGHDNLYWYRRVMGKEIKFLLHFVKESKQDESGMPNNRFLAERTGGTYSTLKVQPAELEDSGVYFCASSQGQVENEKLFFGSGTQLSVL.

CDR3 DNA: TGTGCCAGCAGCCCGACACCGGATGGTCTCACTGAAGCTTTCTTT. This translates into CASSPTPDGLTEAFF. V and J are TRBV9 and TRBJ1-1; no clear D. Trimming shortened V by 4 bases and J by 4 bases, and 17 bases separated the two germline ends. The CDR3 length is 15 residues. Germline loops: CDR1 SGDLS, CDR2 YYNGEE.

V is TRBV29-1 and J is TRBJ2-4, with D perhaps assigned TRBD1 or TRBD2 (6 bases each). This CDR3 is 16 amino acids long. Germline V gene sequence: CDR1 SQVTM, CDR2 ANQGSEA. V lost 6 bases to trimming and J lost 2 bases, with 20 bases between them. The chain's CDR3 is CSVWGALGGTKNIQYF. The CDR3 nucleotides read TGCAGCGTGTGGGGGGCCCTCGGAGGGACCAAAAACATTCAGTACTTC.

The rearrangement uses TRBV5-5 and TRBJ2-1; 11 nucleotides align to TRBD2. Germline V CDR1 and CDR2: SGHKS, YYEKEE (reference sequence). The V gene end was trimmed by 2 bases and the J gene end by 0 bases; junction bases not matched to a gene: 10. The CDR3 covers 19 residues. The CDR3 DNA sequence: TGTGCCAGCAGCTTCTTAGCGGGGGGGCTCCCTAGCTCCTACAATGAGCAGTTCTTC. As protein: CASSFLAGGLPSSYNEQFF.

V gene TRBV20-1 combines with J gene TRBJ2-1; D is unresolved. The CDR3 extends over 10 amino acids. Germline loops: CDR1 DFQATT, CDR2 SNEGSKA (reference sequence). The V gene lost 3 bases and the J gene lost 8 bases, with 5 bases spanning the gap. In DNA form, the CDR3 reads TGCAGTGCTAGTTTCGATGAGCAGTTCTTC. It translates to CSASFDEQFF.

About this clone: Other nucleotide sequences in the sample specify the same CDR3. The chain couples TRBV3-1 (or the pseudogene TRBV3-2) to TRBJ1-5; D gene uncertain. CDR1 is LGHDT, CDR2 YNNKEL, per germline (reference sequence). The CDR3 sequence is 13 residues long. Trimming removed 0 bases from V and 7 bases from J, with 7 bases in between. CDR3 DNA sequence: TGTGCCAGCAGCCAAGAGGAGAGGCAGCCCCAGCATTTT. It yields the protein CASSQEERQPQHF.

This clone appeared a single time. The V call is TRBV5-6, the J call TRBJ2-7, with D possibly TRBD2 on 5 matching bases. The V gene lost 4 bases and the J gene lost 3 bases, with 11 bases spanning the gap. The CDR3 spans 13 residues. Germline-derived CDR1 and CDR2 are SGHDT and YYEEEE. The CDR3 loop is CASSAPRGYEQYF. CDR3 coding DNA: TGTGCCAGCAGCGCCCCCCGGGGCTACGAGCAGTACTTC.

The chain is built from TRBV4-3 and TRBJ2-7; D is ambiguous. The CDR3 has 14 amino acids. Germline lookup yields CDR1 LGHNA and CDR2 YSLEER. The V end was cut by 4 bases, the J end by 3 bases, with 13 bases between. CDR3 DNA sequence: TGCGCCAGCAGCCCCGCCCCGAGGAGCTACGAGCAGTACTTC. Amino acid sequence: CASSPAPRSYEQYF.

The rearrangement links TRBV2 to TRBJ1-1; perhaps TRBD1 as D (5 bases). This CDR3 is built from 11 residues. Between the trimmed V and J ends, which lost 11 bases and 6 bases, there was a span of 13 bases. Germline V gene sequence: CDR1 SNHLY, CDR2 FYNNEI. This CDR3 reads CAYGRGPEAFF. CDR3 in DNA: TGTGCCTACGGGAGGGGCCCTGAAGCTTTCTTT.

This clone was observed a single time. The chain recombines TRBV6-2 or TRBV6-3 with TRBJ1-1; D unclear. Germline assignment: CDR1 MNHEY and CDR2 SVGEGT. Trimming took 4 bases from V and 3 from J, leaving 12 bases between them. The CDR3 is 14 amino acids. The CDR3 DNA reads TGTGCCAGCAGTTTCCGAGGTGGGTACACTGAAGCTTTCTTT. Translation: CASSFRGGYTEAFF.

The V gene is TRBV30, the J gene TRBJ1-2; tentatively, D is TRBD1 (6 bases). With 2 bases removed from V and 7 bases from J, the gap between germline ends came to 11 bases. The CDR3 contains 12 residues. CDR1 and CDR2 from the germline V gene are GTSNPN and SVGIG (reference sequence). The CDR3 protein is CAWSTGLSGYTF. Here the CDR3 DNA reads TGTGCCTGGAGTACAGGGTTGTCTGGCTACACCTTC.